This T cell receptor (beta chain) was sequenced in a study of identifying expanded T cells in peripheral blood. Study-level findings and limits: About 1.2 clones differed between technical replicates, versus about 15 and 19 over time.

The CDR3 loop spans 13 amino acids. V lost 4 bases to trimming and J lost 2 bases, with 6 bases between them. Germline-derived CDR1 and CDR2 are GTSNPN and SVGIG (reference sequence). During the collection period, no donor immune events like infections were recorded. Assay used: immunoSEQ multiplex PCR; TCRdb lists only in-frame clones, some missing. The data hold 85,000 to 90,000 clones, with approximately 86% observed a single time. In regard to this clone: Its specificity is unknown.

Sequencing input: blood. The receptor comes from a person aged 18 to 70 in good health. The chain links TRBV30 to TRBJ2-6; D ambiguous. The CDR3, as DNA: TGTGCCTGGACGTTGCCTGGGGCCAACGTCCTGACTTTC. It codes for CAWTLPGANVLTF.